Each of the 11 T cell receptor beta chains below was sequenced from the same sample in a study of lymphopenia after photon versus proton radiotherapy. Method: immunoSEQ multiplex PCR; TCRdb's copy keeps in-frame clones and lacks some. Among tens of thousands of clones, about 89% were seen once, and the ten largest hold approximately 10%. Sequencing was performed on peripheral blood, taken from a patient treated with proton-based radiotherapy. The receptors shown here come from a man older than 75 with esophageal cancer.

This chain connects TRBV27 to TRBJ1-2; 10 bases are shared with TRBD1. The V segment lost 8 bases and the J segment 8 bases; nucleotides outside the gene matches: 8. This CDR3 region has 13 residues. Germline V gene data show CDR1 as MNHEY and CDR2 as SMNVEV (reference sequence). CDR3 DNA: TGTGCCAGCGGCCGACAGGGGGCGCACGGCTACACCTTC. Encoded protein: CASGRQGAHGYTF.

This chain uses TRBV6-5 with TRBJ1-1; D is unclear. From germline, CDR1 is MNHEY and CDR2 SVGAGI. V was shortened by 7 bases and J by 4 bases, with 19 bases between the two germline ends. The CDR3 is made up of 15 amino acids. The CDR3 loop reads CASILLTVGGTEAFF. The CDR3 nucleotides read TGTGCCAGCATACTTCTGACGGTCGGCGGCACTGAAGCTTTCTTT.

This clone was detected a few times. The rearrangement uses TRBV19 and TRBJ1-2; possibly TRBD1 for D (5 bases). V was pared by 9 bases and J by 6 bases, with 11 bases between. In germline, CDR1 is LNHDA, CDR2 SQIVND (reference sequence). This CDR3 spans 11 amino acids. The CDR3: CASQWGDGYTF. The CDR3 bases are TGTGCCAGCCAGTGGGGGGATGGCTACACCTTC.

The gene calls are TRBV27 and TRBJ2-2, with D uncertain. The CDR3 runs 14 residues. Germline CDR1 is MNHEY and CDR2 is SMNVEV (reference sequence). Trimming shortened V by 6 bases and J by 2 bases, and 10 bases separated the two germline ends. CDR3 bases: TGTGCCAGCAGCCTGCGTCGAAACACCGGGGAGCTGTTTTTT. Translated: CASSLRRNTGELFF.

This chain joins TRBV18 and TRBJ2-5, with D uncertain. V dropped 3 bases and J dropped 3 bases, with 2 bases sitting between them. This CDR3 has 11 amino acids. Germline loops: CDR1 KGHSH, CDR2 LQKENI. The CDR3 region has the DNA TGTGCCAGCTCACCGGAAGAGACCCAGTACTTC. Its protein product is CASSPEETQYF.

This rearrangement joins TRBV7-7 to TRBJ2-7, with D unresolved. Trimming cost V 7 bases and J 3 bases, with 25 bases left between them. This CDR3 contains 17 residues. The V gene's germline CDR1 is SSHAT and CDR2 FNYEAQ (reference sequence). The CDR3 nucleotides read TGTGCCAGCAAGGTCCATCCCACACCCGGCGGCCTCTACGAGCAGTACTTC. Translated, it gives CASKVHPTPGGLYEQYF. Complete variable domain (other parts from reference TRBV7-7 and TRBJ2-7): GAGVSQSPRYKVTKRGQDVTLRCDPISSHATLYWYQQALGQGPEFLTYFNYEAQPDKSGLPSDRFSAERPEGSISTLTIQRTEQRDSAMYRCASKVHPTPGGLYEQYFGPGTRLTVT.

The chain uses TRBV7-9 and TRBJ1-4, with D maybe TRBD1 (6 bases). The CDR3 covers 16 residues. The germline gives CDR1 SEHNR, CDR2 FQNEAQ (reference sequence). V lost 5 bases and J lost 2, with 15 bases in between. CDR3 protein: CASSAFDRPTNEKLFF. DNA of the CDR3: TGTGCCAGCAGCGCCTTTGACAGGCCTACTAATGAAAAACTGTTTTTT.

The chain couples TRBV7-9 to TRBJ1-1; TRBD1 might be the D (6 bases). Germline V gene sequence: CDR1 SEHNR, CDR2 FQNEAQ (reference sequence). The CDR3 is made up of 14 amino acids. The V end lost 5 bases, the J end lost 6 bases, and 16 bases lay between the germline ends. CDR3 DNA: TGTGCCAGCAGCCTTACAGGGATTGCCGCTGAAGCTTTCTTT. This sequence encodes CASSLTGIAAEAFF.

The chain joins TRBV30 to TRBJ1-3; unclear D gene. This CDR3 spans 13 amino acids. Germline CDR1 and CDR2: GTSNPN and SVGIG (reference sequence). The ends were cut back, 2 bases at V and 0 bases at J, with 5 bases in the middle. CDR3 DNA sequence: TGTGCCTGGAGTATAAGCTCTGGAAACACCATATATTTT. As protein: CAWSISSGNTIYF.

This clone appeared a single time. The chain recombines TRBV28 with TRBJ2-7, with D perhaps matching TRBD2 (6 bases). Trimming removed 6 bases from V and 6 bases from J, with 24 bases in between. CDR1 is MDHEN, CDR2 SYDVKM, per germline. The length of the CDR3 is 16 residues. The CDR3 region is CASSRLKWTNPSEQYF. The CDR3 region has the DNA TGTGCCAGCAGCCGGCTCAAGTGGACTAACCCATCCGAGCAGTACTTC. The whole variable domain, remainder taken from reference TRBV28 and TRBJ2-7, is DVKVTQSSRYLVKRTGEKVFLECVQDMDHENMFWYRQDPGLGLRLIYFSYDVKMKEKGDIPEGYSVSREKKERFSLILESASTNQTSMYLCASSRLKWTNPSEQYFGPGTRLTVT.

V gene TRBV14 combines with J gene TRBJ2-4; D ambiguous. The germline V gene has CDR1 SGHDN and CDR2 FVKESK. The CDR3 consists of 16 residues. Trimming pared 6 bases from V and 0 bases from J, leaving 15 bases between. CDR3: CASSPATALAKNIQYF. In DNA form, the CDR3 reads TGTGCCAGCAGTCCCGCGACTGCTCTAGCCAAAAACATTCAGTACTTC.